A selection of T cell receptor beta chains follows, all from one sample in a study of cytomegalovirus exposure and HLA in healthy donors. The table came from immunoSEQ multiplex PCR; TCRdb's copy has only in-frame clones and leaves some out. The data show about 160,000 clones, about 72% seen once. Sequences were obtained from PBMCs. The receptors derive from a middle-aged man in good health and CMV-seropositive. Each CDR3 is given with its conserved first and last residue. A D gene is named only where the DNA matches it firmly. Part of the rows lack a size; the others show once, few, many or a class for expanded clones.

d_gene: TRBD1; len: 16; abundance: -; v_gene: TRBV7-2; j_gene: TRBJ2-1; CDR3aa: CASSLPGQGAYNEQFF; CDR3nt: TGTGCCAGCAGCTTACCCGGACAGGGTGCCTACAATGAGCAGTTCTTC
d_gene: TRBD1; len: 15; abundance: -; v_gene: TRBV5-1; j_gene: TRBJ1-2; CDR3aa: CASSLGTGGFYGYTF; CDR3nt: TGCGCCAGCAGCTTGGGAACAGGGGGGTTTTACGGCTACACCTTC
d_gene: -; len: 13; abundance: -; v_gene: TRBV7-9; j_gene: TRBJ2-1; CDR3aa: CASSLVGNNEQFF; CDR3nt: TGTGCCAGCAGCTTAGTCGGGAACAATGAGCAGTTCTTC
d_gene: TRBD1; len: 14; abundance: once; v_gene: TRBV28; j_gene: TRBJ1-3; CDR3aa: CASKPGTAGNTIYF; CDR3nt: TGTGCCAGCAAGCCCGGGACAGCTGGAAACACCATATATTTT
d_gene: -; len: 12; abundance: -; v_gene: TRBV9; j_gene: TRBJ1-2; CDR3aa: CASSVGIGGYTF; CDR3nt: TGTGCCAGCAGCGTAGGAATCGGTGGCTACACCTTC
d_gene: TRBD2; len: 16; abundance: -; v_gene: TRBV7-2; j_gene: TRBJ2-7; CDR3aa: CASSLYGYGGGYEQYF; CDR3nt: TGTGCCAGCAGCTTATACGGATACGGCGGGGGATACGAGCAGTACTTC
d_gene: TRBD1; len: 20; abundance: once; v_gene: TRBV27; j_gene: TRBJ1-5; CDR3aa: CASSLMGQGFIGSGNQPQHF; CDR3nt: TGTGCCAGCAGTTTAATGGGACAGGGTTTTATCGGTAGTGGCAATCAGCCCCAGCATTTT
d_gene: TRBD1; len: 15; abundance: -; v_gene: TRBV4-1; j_gene: TRBJ2-7; CDR3aa: CASSQARDREYEQYF; CDR3nt: TGCGCCAGCAGCCAAGCCCGGGACAGGGAGTACGAGCAGTACTTC
d_gene: TRBD1; len: 13; abundance: -; v_gene: TRBV7-9; j_gene: TRBJ1-1; CDR3aa: CASEQGARTEAFF; CDR3nt: TGTGCCAGTGAACAGGGGGCGAGGACTGAAGCTTTCTTT
d_gene: TRBD2; len: 13; abundance: -; v_gene: TRBV10-3; j_gene: TRBJ2-7; CDR3aa: CAISEISGGEQYF; CDR3nt: TGTGCCATCAGTGAGATTAGCGGGGGCGAGCAGTACTTC
d_gene: -; len: 13; abundance: -; v_gene: TRBV7-3; j_gene: TRBJ2-7; CDR3aa: CASSLSRGDEQYF; CDR3nt: TGTGCCAGCAGCTTAAGCAGGGGTGATGAGCAGTACTTC
d_gene: -; len: 12; abundance: -; v_gene: TRBV19; j_gene: TRBJ1-1; CDR3aa: CASMLRNTEAFF; CDR3nt: TGTGCCAGTATGCTCAGAAACACTGAAGCTTTCTTT
d_gene: TRBD2; len: 15; abundance: once; v_gene: TRBV7-8; j_gene: TRBJ2-5; CDR3aa: CASSPRLAGEETQYF; CDR3nt: TGTGCCAGCAGCCCCCGACTAGCGGGGGAAGAGACCCAGTACTTC
d_gene: TRBD1; len: 16; abundance: -; v_gene: TRBV27; j_gene: TRBJ1-5; CDR3aa: CASSLAPQGVNQPQHF; CDR3nt: TGTGCCAGCAGTTTAGCCCCACAGGGGGTTAATCAGCCCCAGCATTTT
d_gene: TRBD1; len: 15; abundance: -; v_gene: TRBV7-2; j_gene: TRBJ1-1; CDR3aa: CASSPQQGRNTEAFF; CDR3nt: TGTGCCAGCAGCCCCCAACAGGGGAGGAACACTGAAGCTTTCTTT
d_gene: TRBD1; len: 14; abundance: -; v_gene: TRBV6-5; j_gene: TRBJ1-4; CDR3aa: CASSYSSGGEKLFF; CDR3nt: TGTGCCAGCAGTTACTCGTCAGGGGGGGAAAAACTGTTTTTT
d_gene: -; len: 18; abundance: -; v_gene: TRBV5-6; j_gene: TRBJ2-3; CDR3aa: CASSSTTLLTGLTDTQYF; CDR3nt: TGTGCCAGCAGCTCGACCACTCTCCTGACAGGACTCACAGATACGCAGTATTTT
d_gene: TRBD1; len: 16; abundance: once; v_gene: TRBV11-2; j_gene: TRBJ1-3; CDR3aa: CASSVLGGYYGNTIYF; CDR3nt: TGTGCCAGCAGCGTATTAGGGGGCTACTATGGAAACACCATATATTTT
d_gene: TRBD1; len: 14; abundance: -; v_gene: TRBV5-1; j_gene: TRBJ2-3; CDR3aa: CASSGGTGGDTQYF; CDR3nt: TGCGCCAGCAGCGGAGGGACAGGGGGCGATACGCAGTATTTT
d_gene: -; len: 12; abundance: -; v_gene: TRBV19; j_gene: TRBJ1-1; CDR3aa: CASRRLNTEAFF; CDR3nt: TGTGCCAGTAGGAGATTGAACACTGAAGCTTTCTTT
d_gene: TRBD2; len: 15; abundance: few; v_gene: TRBV7-2; j_gene: TRBJ2-3; CDR3aa: CASSFAGVYTDTQYF; CDR3nt: TGTGCCAGCAGCTTCGCGGGGGTCTACACAGATACGCAGTATTTT
d_gene: -; len: 14; abundance: -; v_gene: TRBV7-9; j_gene: TRBJ2-5; CDR3aa: CASSLATGFQTQYF; CDR3nt: TGTGCCAGCAGCTTAGCAACAGGGTTTCAGACCCAGTACTTC
d_gene: -; len: 16; abundance: -; v_gene: TRBV9; j_gene: TRBJ2-1; CDR3aa: CASSDRATPMGNEQFF; CDR3nt: TGTGCCAGCAGCGACAGGGCCACGCCTATGGGCAATGAGCAGTTCTTC
d_gene: -; len: 16; abundance: -; v_gene: TRBV7-3; j_gene: TRBJ2-5; CDR3aa: CASSFYGGRYQETQYF; CDR3nt: TGTGCCAGCAGCTTCTACGGGGGTCGGTACCAAGAGACCCAGTACTTC
d_gene: TRBD2; len: 15; abundance: -; v_gene: TRBV7-2; j_gene: TRBJ2-3; CDR3aa: CASSLSLAGTDTQYF; CDR3nt: TGTGCCAGCAGCTTATCTCTAGCGGGGACAGATACGCAGTATTTT
d_gene: -; len: 14; abundance: few; v_gene: TRBV19; j_gene: TRBJ2-3; CDR3aa: CASSRGGGTDTQYF; CDR3nt: TGTGCCAGTAGTCGCGGGGGCGGCACAGATACGCAGTATTTT
d_gene: -; len: 16; abundance: -; v_gene: TRBV15; j_gene: TRBJ1-5; CDR3aa: CATSTHRTRGNQPQHF; CDR3nt: TGTGCCACCAGCACTCATCGGACTCGAGGAAATCAGCCCCAGCATTTT
d_gene: TRBD1; len: 14; abundance: -; v_gene: TRBV2; j_gene: TRBJ1-1; CDR3aa: CASSRDRANTEAFF; CDR3nt: TGTGCCAGCAGTCGGGACAGGGCGAACACTGAAGCTTTCTTT
d_gene: -; len: 16; abundance: -; v_gene: TRBV5-6; j_gene: TRBJ2-1; CDR3aa: CASSVSSGQVNNEQFF; CDR3nt: TGTGCCAGCAGCGTAAGTTCCGGTCAGGTCAACAATGAGCAGTTCTTC
d_gene: TRBD2; len: 22; abundance: -; v_gene: TRBV6-1; j_gene: TRBJ2-4; CDR3aa: CASSEIRGYGLAGALAKNIQYF; CDR3nt: TGTGCCAGCAGTGAAATTCGAGGTTACGGACTAGCGGGGGCCCTAGCCAAAAACATTCAGTACTTC
d_gene: -; len: 15; abundance: few; v_gene: TRBV7-8; j_gene: TRBJ2-1; CDR3aa: CASSFGVSSYNEQFF; CDR3nt: TGTGCCAGCAGCTTTGGAGTTAGCTCCTACAATGAGCAGTTCTTC
d_gene: TRBD1; len: 14; abundance: -; v_gene: TRBV7-8; j_gene: TRBJ1-5; CDR3aa: CASSWTGSNQPQHF; CDR3nt: TGTGCCAGCAGCTGGACAGGGAGCAATCAGCCCCAGCATTTT
d_gene: TRBD1; len: 17; abundance: -; v_gene: TRBV7-8; j_gene: TRBJ1-3; CDR3aa: CASSSHGTGNSGNTIYF; CDR3nt: TGTGCCAGCAGCTCCCATGGGACAGGGAACTCTGGAAACACCATATATTTT
d_gene: TRBD2; len: 14; abundance: once; v_gene: TRBV29-1; j_gene: TRBJ2-1; CDR3aa: CSVSGRGPYNEQFF; CDR3nt: TGCAGCGTTAGCGGGAGGGGTCCATACAATGAGCAGTTCTTC
d_gene: TRBD1; len: 17; abundance: -; v_gene: TRBV4-3; j_gene: TRBJ2-2; CDR3aa: CASREGQGAFGTGELFF; CDR3nt: TGCGCCAGCAGGGAGGGACAGGGGGCCTTTGGCACCGGGGAGCTGTTTTTT
d_gene: -; len: 15; abundance: -; v_gene: TRBV7-8; j_gene: TRBJ1-6; CDR3aa: CASSLLSQGQSPLHF; CDR3nt: TGTGCCAGCAGCTTACTTAGCCAGGGGCAATCACCCCTCCACTTT
d_gene: -; len: 13; abundance: -; v_gene: TRBV4-1; j_gene: TRBJ1-1; CDR3aa: CASSRQEHFEAFF; CDR3nt: TGCGCCAGCAGCCGCCAGGAACACTTTGAAGCTTTCTTT
d_gene: TRBD1; len: 13; abundance: -; v_gene: TRBV2; j_gene: TRBJ1-5; CDR3aa: CASNRGQRQPQHF; CDR3nt: TGTGCCAGCAACAGGGGGCAGCGACAGCCCCAGCATTTT
d_gene: TRBD1; len: 14; abundance: -; v_gene: TRBV10-1; j_gene: TRBJ1-2; CDR3aa: CASSESPGGYGYTF; CDR3nt: TGCGCCAGCAGTGAGTCCCCAGGGGGCTATGGCTACACCTTC
d_gene: -; len: 14; abundance: -; v_gene: TRBV5-4; j_gene: TRBJ2-3; CDR3aa: CASSLAGTTDTQYF; CDR3nt: TGTGCCAGCAGCTTGGCCGGTACCACAGATACGCAGTATTTT
d_gene: -; len: 12; abundance: -; v_gene: TRBV5-6; j_gene: TRBJ1-5; CDR3aa: CASAGLNQPQHF; CDR3nt: TGTGCCAGTGCAGGGCTCAATCAGCCCCAGCATTTT
d_gene: -; len: 14; abundance: -; v_gene: TRBV4-1; j_gene: TRBJ2-3; CDR3aa: CASSPHWGADTQYF; CDR3nt: TGCGCCAGCAGCCCCCATTGGGGAGCCGACACGCAGTATTTT
d_gene: TRBD1; len: 16; abundance: -; v_gene: TRBV11-1; j_gene: TRBJ2-1; CDR3aa: CASSSNHRGLNNEQFF; CDR3nt: TGTGCCAGCAGCTCAAACCACAGGGGTCTCAACAATGAGCAGTTCTTC
d_gene: -; len: 15; abundance: -; v_gene: TRBV30; j_gene: TRBJ2-1; CDR3aa: CAWSVLGTTYNEQFF; CDR3nt: TGTGCCTGGAGTGTACTCGGGACAACTTACAATGAGCAGTTCTTC
d_gene: TRBD1; len: 14; abundance: -; v_gene: TRBV9; j_gene: TRBJ2-5; CDR3aa: CASSGTGGRQTQYF; CDR3nt: TGTGCCAGCAGCGGTACAGGGGGCCGGCAGACCCAGTACTTC
d_gene: -; len: 14; abundance: -; v_gene: TRBV18; j_gene: TRBJ1-4; CDR3aa: CASSPQGAAEKLFF; CDR3nt: TGTGCCAGCTCACCACAAGGGGCGGCTGAAAAACTGTTTTTT
d_gene: -; len: 14; abundance: once; v_gene: TRBV7-6; j_gene: TRBJ1-1; CDR3aa: CASSLGQANTEAFF; CDR3nt: TGTGCCAGCAGCTTAGGACAGGCGAACACTGAAGCTTTCTTT
d_gene: TRBD1; len: 12; abundance: -; v_gene: TRBV7-8; j_gene: TRBJ1-5; CDR3aa: CASSLGQGRWHF; CDR3nt: TGTGCCAGCAGCCTTGGACAGGGCCGCTGGCATTTT
d_gene: -; len: 15; abundance: few; v_gene: TRBV5-1; j_gene: TRBJ1-6; CDR3aa: CASSPTDRTNSPLHF; CDR3nt: TGCGCCAGCAGCCCGACGGACAGAACTAATTCACCCCTCCACTTT
d_gene: -; len: 17; abundance: -; v_gene: TRBV21-1; j_gene: TRBJ2-2; CDR3aa: CASSQAGTGIWTGELFF; CDR3nt: TGTGCCAGCAGTCAGGCGGGGACAGGGATTTGGACCGGGGAGCTGTTTTTT